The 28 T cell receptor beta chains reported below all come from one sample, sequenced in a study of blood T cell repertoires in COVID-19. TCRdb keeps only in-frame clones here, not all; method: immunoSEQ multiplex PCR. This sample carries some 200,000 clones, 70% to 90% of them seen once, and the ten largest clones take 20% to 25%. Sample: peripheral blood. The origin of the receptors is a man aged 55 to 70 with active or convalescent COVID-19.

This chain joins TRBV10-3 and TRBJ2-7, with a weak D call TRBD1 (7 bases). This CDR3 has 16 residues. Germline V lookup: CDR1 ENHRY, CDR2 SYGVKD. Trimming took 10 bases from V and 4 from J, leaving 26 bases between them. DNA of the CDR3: TGTGCCAATCAGCACCGGGAGACAGGGTTTGAATACGAGCAGTACTTC. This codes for CANQHRETGFEYEQYF.

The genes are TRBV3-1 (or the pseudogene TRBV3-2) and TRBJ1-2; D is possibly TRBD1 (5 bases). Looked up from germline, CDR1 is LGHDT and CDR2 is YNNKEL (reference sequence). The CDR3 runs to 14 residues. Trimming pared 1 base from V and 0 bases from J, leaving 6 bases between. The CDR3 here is CASSQGTPNYGYTF. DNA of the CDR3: TGTGCCAGCAGCCAAGGGACACCTAACTATGGCTACACCTTC.

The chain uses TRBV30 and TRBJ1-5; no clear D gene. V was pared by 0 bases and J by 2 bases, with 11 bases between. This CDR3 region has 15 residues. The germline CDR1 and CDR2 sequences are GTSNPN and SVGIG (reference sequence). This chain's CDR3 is CAWSVSGVGNQPQHF. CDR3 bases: TGTGCCTGGAGTGTTAGCGGAGTGGGCAATCAGCCCCAGCATTTT.

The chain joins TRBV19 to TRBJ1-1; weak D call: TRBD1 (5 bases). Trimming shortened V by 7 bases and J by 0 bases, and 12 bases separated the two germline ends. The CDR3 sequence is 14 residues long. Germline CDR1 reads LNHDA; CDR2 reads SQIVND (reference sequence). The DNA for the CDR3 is TGTGCCAGTAAGTGGGGCGTATTGAACACTGAAGCTTTCTTT. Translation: CASKWGVLNTEAFF.

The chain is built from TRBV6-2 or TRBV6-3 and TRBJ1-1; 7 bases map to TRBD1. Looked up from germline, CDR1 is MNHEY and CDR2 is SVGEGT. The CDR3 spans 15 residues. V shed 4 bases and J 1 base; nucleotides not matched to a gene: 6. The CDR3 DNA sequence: TGTGCCAGCAGTTCCCGACAGGGTCGGAACACTGAAGCTTTCTTT. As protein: CASSSRQGRNTEAFF.

In nucleotides, the CDR3 is TGTGCCAGCAGCGCCCAACAGGGATTTGAGACCCAGTACTTC. It specifies CASSAQQGFETQYF. The V call is TRBV5-6, the J call TRBJ2-5; D may be TRBD1 (6 bases). The CDR3 is 14 residues long. V was cut by 4 bases and J by 5 bases, with 15 bases left in between. Germline V gene sequence: CDR1 SGHDT, CDR2 YYEEEE.

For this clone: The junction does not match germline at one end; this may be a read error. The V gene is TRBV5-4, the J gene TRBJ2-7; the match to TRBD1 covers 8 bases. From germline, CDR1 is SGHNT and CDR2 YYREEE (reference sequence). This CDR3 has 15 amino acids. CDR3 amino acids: CASREADRASHEQYF. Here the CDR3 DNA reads TGTGCCAGCAGGGAGGCGGACAGGGCCTCCCACGAGCAGTACTTC.

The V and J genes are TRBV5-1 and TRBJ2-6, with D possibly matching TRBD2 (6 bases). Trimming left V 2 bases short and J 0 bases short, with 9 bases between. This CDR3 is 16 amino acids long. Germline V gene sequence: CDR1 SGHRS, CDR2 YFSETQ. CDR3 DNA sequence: TGCGCCAGCAGCTTCGGAGGGAACTCTGGGGCCAACGTCCTGACTTTC. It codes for CASSFGGNSGANVLTF.

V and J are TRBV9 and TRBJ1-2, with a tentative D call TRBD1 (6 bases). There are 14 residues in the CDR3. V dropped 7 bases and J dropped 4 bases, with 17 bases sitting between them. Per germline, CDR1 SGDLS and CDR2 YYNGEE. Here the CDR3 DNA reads TGTGCCAGCGCGATGCCACAGGGTCCCTATGGCTACACCTTC. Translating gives CASAMPQGPYGYTF.

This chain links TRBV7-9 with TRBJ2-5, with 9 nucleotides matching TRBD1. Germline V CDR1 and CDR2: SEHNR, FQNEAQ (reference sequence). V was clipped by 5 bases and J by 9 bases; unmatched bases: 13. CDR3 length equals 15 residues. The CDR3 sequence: CASSTWDRALGAQYF. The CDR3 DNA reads TGTGCCAGCAGCACCTGGGACAGGGCACTCGGGGCCCAGTACTTC.

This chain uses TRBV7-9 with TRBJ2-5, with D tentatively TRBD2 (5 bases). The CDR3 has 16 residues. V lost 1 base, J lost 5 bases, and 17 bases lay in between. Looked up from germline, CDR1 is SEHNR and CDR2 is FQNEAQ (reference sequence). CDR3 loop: CASSLERASIGETQYF. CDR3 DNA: TGTGCCAGCAGCTTAGAACGGGCTAGCATCGGGGAGACCCAGTACTTC.

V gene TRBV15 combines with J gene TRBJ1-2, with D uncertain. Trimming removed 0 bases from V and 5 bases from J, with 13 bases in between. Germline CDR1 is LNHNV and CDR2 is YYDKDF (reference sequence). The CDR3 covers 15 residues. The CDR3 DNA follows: TGTGCCACCAGCAGAGATCCCCCTTCAGGTTATGGCTACACCTTC. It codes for CATSRDPPSGYGYTF. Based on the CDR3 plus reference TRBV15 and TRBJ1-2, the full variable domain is DAMVIQNPRYQVTQFGKPVTLSCSQTLNHNVMYWYQQKSSQAPKLLFHYYDKDFNNEADTPDNFQSRRPNTSFCFLDIRSPGLGDTAMYLCATSRDPPSGYGYTFGSGTRLTVV.

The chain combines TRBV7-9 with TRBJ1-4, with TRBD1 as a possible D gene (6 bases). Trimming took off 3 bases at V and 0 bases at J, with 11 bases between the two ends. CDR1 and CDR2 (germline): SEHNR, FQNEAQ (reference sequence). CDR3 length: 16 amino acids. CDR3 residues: CASSFGQLATNEKLFF. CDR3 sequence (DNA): TGTGCCAGCAGCTTCGGACAGCTTGCAACTAATGAAAAACTGTTTTTT. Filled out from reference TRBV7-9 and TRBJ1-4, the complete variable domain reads DTGVSQNPRHKITKRGQNVTFRCDPISEHNRLYWYRQTLGQGPEFLTYFQNEAQLEKSRLLSDRFSAERPKGSFSTLEIQRTEQGDSAMYLCASSFGQLATNEKLFFGSGTQLSVL.

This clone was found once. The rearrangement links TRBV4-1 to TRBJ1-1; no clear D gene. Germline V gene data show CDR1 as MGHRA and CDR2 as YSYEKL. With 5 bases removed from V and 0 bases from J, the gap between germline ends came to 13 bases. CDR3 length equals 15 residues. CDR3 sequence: CASSGSAGMNTEAFF. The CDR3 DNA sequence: TGCGCCAGCAGCGGTAGTGCAGGAATGAACACTGAAGCTTTCTTT.

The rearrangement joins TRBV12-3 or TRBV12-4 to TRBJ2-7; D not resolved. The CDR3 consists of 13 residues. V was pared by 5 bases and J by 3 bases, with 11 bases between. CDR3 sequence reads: CASSIQKFYEQYF. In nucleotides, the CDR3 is TGTGCCAGCAGTATACAGAAATTCTACGAGCAGTACTTC.

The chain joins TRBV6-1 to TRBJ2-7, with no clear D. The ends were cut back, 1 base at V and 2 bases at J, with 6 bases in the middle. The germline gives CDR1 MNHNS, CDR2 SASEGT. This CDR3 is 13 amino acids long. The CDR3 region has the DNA TGTGCCAGCAGTGAAGGGGCCCCCTACGAGCAGTACTTC. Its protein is CASSEGAPYEQYF.

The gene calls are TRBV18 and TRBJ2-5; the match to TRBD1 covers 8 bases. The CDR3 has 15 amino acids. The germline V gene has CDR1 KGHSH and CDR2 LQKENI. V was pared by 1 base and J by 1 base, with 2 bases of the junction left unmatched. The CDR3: CASSPRTGIQETQYF. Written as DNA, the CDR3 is TGTGCCAGCTCACCACGGACAGGGATCCAAGAGACCCAGTACTTC.

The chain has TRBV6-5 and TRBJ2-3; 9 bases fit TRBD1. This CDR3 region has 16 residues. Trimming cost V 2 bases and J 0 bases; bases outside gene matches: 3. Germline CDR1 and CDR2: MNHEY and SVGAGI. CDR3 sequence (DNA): TGTGCCAGCAGTTACCTCGGGACAGGGAGCACAGATACGCAGTATTTT. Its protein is CASSYLGTGSTDTQYF.

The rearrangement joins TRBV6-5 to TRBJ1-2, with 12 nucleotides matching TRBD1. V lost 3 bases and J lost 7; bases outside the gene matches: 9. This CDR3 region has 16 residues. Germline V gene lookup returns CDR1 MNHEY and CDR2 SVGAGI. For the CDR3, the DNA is TGTGCCAGCAGTTATGGTGGGACAGGGGGCGCGAGTGGCTACACCTTC. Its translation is CASSYGGTGGASGYTF.

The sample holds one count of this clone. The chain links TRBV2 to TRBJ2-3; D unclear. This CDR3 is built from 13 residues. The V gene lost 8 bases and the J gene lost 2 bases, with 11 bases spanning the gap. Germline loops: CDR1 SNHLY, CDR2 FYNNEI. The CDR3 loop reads CASSRVTTDTQYF. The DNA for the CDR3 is TGTGCCAGCTCCCGGGTTACCACAGATACGCAGTATTTT.

DNA for the CDR3: TGTGCCAGCAGCGTTGGCCAGACTACTAACTATGGCTACACCTTC. Translation: CASSVGQTTNYGYTF. The chain has TRBV5-4 and TRBJ1-2; D is undetermined. Germline loops: CDR1 SGHNT, CDR2 YYREEE (reference sequence). The CDR3 length is 15 residues. Trimming pared 4 bases from V and 0 bases from J, leaving 13 bases between.

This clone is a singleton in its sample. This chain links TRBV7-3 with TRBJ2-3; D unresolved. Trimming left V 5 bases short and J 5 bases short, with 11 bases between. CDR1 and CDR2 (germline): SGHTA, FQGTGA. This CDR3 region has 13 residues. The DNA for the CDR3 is TGTGCCAGCAGCCGCGAAAAGCTAGATACGCAGTATTTT. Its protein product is CASSREKLDTQYF.

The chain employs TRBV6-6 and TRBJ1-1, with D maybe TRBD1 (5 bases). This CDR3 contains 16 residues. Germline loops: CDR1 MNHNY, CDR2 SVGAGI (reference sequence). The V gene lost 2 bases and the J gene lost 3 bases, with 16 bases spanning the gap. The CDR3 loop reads CASSYQVGRVDTEAFF. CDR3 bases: TGTGCCAGCAGTTACCAGGTGGGCAGGGTCGACACTGAAGCTTTCTTT.

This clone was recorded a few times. The CDR3 DNA sequence: TGTGCCAGCAGCCGAGGACTAGCGGGGGGGCCCACAGATACGCAGTATTTT. Amino acids: CASSRGLAGGPTDTQYF. This rearrangement joins TRBV11-2 to TRBJ2-3; TRBD2 matches 15 bases. The CDR3 contains 17 residues. CDR1 and CDR2 (germline): SGHAT, FQNNGV. The junction had 5 bases not matched to a gene; V was cut back by 5 bases and J by 2 bases.

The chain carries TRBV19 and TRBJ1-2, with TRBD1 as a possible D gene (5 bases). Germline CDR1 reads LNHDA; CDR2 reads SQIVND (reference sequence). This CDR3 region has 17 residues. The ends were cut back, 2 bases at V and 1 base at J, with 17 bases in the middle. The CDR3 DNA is TGTGCCAGTAGTATAACGGGGGTACAAGCGAGTAACTATGGCTACACCTTC. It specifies CASSITGVQASNYGYTF.

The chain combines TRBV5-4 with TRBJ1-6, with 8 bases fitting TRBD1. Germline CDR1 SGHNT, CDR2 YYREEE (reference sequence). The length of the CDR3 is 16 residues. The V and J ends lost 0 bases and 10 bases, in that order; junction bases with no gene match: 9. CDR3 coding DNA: TGTGCCAGCAGCTTGGAGGCAGGGGGCGGCTTATCACCCCTCCACTTT. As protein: CASSLEAGGGLSPLHF.

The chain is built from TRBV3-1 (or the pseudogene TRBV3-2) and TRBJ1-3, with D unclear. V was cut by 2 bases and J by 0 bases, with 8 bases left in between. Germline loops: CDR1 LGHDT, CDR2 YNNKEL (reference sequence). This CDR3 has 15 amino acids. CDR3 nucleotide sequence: TGTGCCAGCAGCCAATTGCGGGGCTCTGGAAACACCATATATTTT. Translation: CASSQLRGSGNTIYF.

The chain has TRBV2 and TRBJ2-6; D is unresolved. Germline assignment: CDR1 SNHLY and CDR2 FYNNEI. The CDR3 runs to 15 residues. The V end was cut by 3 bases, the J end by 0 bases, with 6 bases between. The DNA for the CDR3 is TGTGCCAGCAGTGAGCGATACTCTGGGGCCAACGTCCTGACTTTC. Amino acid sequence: CASSERYSGANVLTF.